Below, 30 T cell receptor beta chains from the same sample are listed, as sequenced in a study of naive and memory T cell subsets. Four PCR rounds used nested alpha and beta constant region primers plus the SP2 primer. One entry per CDR3 protein, called by TCRdb with MiXCR from the 5' RACE reads. The table shows about 62,000 distinct CDR3 sequences, with roughly 8.1% occurring only once. A UMI-containing oligonucleotide was joined by 3' ligation to the TCR cDNA template. These receptors all come from a female donor in good health.

This clonotype was picked up a small number of times. V is TRBV9 and J is TRBJ2-2; 8 bases map to TRBD2. Trimming cost V 0 bases and J 5 bases; bases outside gene matches: 6. CDR3 size: 16 residues. Germline-derived CDR1 and CDR2 are SGDLS and YYNGEE. CDR3: CASSVGGGRSTGELFF. CDR3 sequence (DNA): TGTGCCAGCAGCGTAGGAGGCGGGAGGAGTACCGGGGAGCTGTTTTTT.

This chain joins TRBV11-3 and TRBJ2-3; unclear D gene. The germline CDR1 and CDR2 sequences are SGHNT and YENEEA. Trimming shortened V by 1 base and J by 0 bases, and 8 bases separated the two germline ends. The CDR3 extends over 15 amino acids. The CDR3 region is CASSLVGSSTDTQYF. The CDR3 nucleotides read TGTGCCAGCAGCTTAGTAGGTTCTAGCACAGATACGCAGTATTTT.

The CDR3 spells CASSLVASGSVSKNIQYF. DNA of the CDR3: TGTGCCAGCAGCTTAGTTGCTAGCGGGAGTGTCAGCAAAAACATTCAGTACTTC. The rearrangement links TRBV7-2 to TRBJ2-4; 10 nucleotides match TRBD2. J lost 3 bases, V lost 1 base, and 9 bases had no gene match. Looked up from germline, CDR1 is SGHTA and CDR2 is FQGNSA. The CDR3 runs to 18 residues.

This clonotype has only a few counts. The chain recombines TRBV27 with TRBJ1-5; perhaps TRBD1 as D (5 bases). CDR1 is MNHEY and CDR2 is SMNVEV in the germline V gene (reference sequence). This CDR3 has 16 amino acids. Trimming removed 1 base at V and 0 bases at J, with 10 bases between. CDR3 DNA: TGTGCCAGCAGTTTATGGGCAGGGAATAGCAATCAGCCCCAGCATTTT. Protein: CASSLWAGNSNQPQHF.

This clonotype was counted many times. This chain connects TRBV20-1 to TRBJ1-5; D unclear. The CDR3 extends over 14 amino acids. The V end lost 0 bases, the J end lost 11 bases, and 17 bases lay between the germline ends. Per germline, CDR1 DFQATT and CDR2 SNEGSKA (reference sequence). The CDR3 here is CSARDDMGRRTQHF. Written as DNA, the CDR3 is TGCAGTGCTAGAGACGACATGGGCCGCAGGACCCAGCATTTT.

V usage is TRBV6-5 and J usage is TRBJ2-3, with 13 bases that match TRBD2. The CDR3 is made up of 15 amino acids. Germline CDR1 is MNHEY and CDR2 is SVGAGI. V dropped 7 bases and J dropped 5; count of bases not matched to a gene: 6. The CDR3 nucleotides read TGTGCCAGCAAACTAGCGGGAGGGCAGAAAGATACGCAGTATTTT. It specifies CASKLAGGQKDTQYF.

This clonotype was detected ten times or more. The chain recombines TRBV2 with TRBJ1-1, with unresolved D. V dropped 3 bases and J dropped 6 bases, with 5 bases sitting between them. This CDR3 has 11 amino acids. Germline CDR1 and CDR2: SNHLY and FYNNEI. The CDR3 spells CASSEEAEAFF. CDR3 bases: TGTGCCAGCAGTGAGGAGGCTGAAGCTTTCTTT. Drawing the rest from reference TRBV2 and TRBJ1-1, the complete variable domain is EPEVTQTPSHQVTQMGQEVILRCVPISNHLYFYWYRQILGQKVEFLVSFYNNEISEKSEIFDDQFSVERPDGSNFTLKIRSTKLEDSAMYFCASSEEAEAFFGQGTRLTVV.

Ten or more counts support this clonotype. This chain connects TRBV25-1 to TRBJ1-5; D call uncertain. Germline CDR1 and CDR2: MGHDK and SYGVNS. V was trimmed by 3 bases and J by 0 bases, leaving 6 bases between them. CDR3 length equals 14 residues. CDR3 residues: CASSDGYSNQPQHF. In DNA, the CDR3 is TGTGCCAGCAGTGACGGCTATAGCAATCAGCCCCAGCATTTT.

This clonotype was counted a few times. The chain employs TRBV29-1 and TRBJ1-2; 12 bases match TRBD1. The CDR3 is 14 residues long. Germline CDR1 SQVTM, CDR2 ANQGSEA. V lost 3 bases, J lost 4 bases, and 3 bases stayed unmatched. The CDR3: CSVDGTGGFYGYTF. In DNA, the CDR3 is TGCAGCGTTGATGGGACAGGGGGCTTCTATGGCTACACCTTC.

Worth noting for this clonotype: This may be a read error: a much more frequent sequence differs by one nucleotide. The chain recombines TRBV9 with TRBJ1-5; TRBD1 agrees at 7 bases. This CDR3 has 18 amino acids. From germline, CDR1 is SGDLS and CDR2 YYNGEE. Written as DNA, the CDR3 is TGTGCCAGCAGCGTAGACGCAGGGGGGCCTTATAGCAATCAGCCCCAGAATTTT. Protein sequence: CASSVDAGGPYSNQPQNF.

The V and J genes are TRBV11-2 and TRBJ2-3; D not resolved. Germline CDR1 SGHAT, CDR2 FQNNGV. The CDR3 contains 16 residues. Trimming removed 2 bases at V and 2 bases at J, with 14 bases between. CDR3 residues: CASSLFGVINTDTQYF. As DNA, the CDR3 is TGTGCCAGCAGCTTATTTGGGGTAATTAACACAGATACGCAGTATTTT. The full variable domain, with the rest looked up from reference TRBV11-2 and TRBJ2-3, is EAGVAQSPRYKIIEKRQSVAFWCNPISGHATLYWYQQILGQGPKLLIQFQNNGVVDDSQLPKDRFSAERLKGVDSTLKIQPAKLEDSAVYLCASSLFGVINTDTQYFGPGTRLTVL.

This clonotype was recorded once. The CDR3 sequence is CASSQGGNYEQYF. The CDR3 nucleotides are TGTGCCAGCAGTCAGGGAGGGAACTACGAGCAGTACTTC. V usage is TRBV6-5 and J usage is TRBJ2-7; 7 nucleotides align to TRBD2. The ends lost 5 bases at V and 3 bases at J; junction bases unmatched: 4. The CDR3 totals 13 residues. Germline-derived CDR1 and CDR2 are MNHEY and SVGAGI.

The chain employs TRBV4-1 and TRBJ2-1; TRBD2 matches at 8 bases. CDR3 length: 16 residues. CDR1 MGHRA and CDR2 YSYEKL come from the germline V gene. J lost 4 bases, V lost 4 bases, and 9 bases had no gene match. For the CDR3, the DNA is TGCGCCAGCAGCCCCCGGGATAGCGGGGTGTACAATGAGCAGTTCTTC. Residues: CASSPRDSGVYNEQFF.

This clonotype was counted ten times or more. The V and J genes are TRBV28 and TRBJ2-7, with D unclear. V was pared by 4 bases and J by 2 bases, with 3 bases between. There are 11 residues in the CDR3. CDR1 MDHEN and CDR2 SYDVKM come from the germline V gene. The CDR3 region has the DNA TGTGCCAGCAGTTCGGCCTACGAGCAGTACTTC. This translates into CASSSAYEQYF.

This clonotype was seen at least ten times. The chain combines TRBV15 with TRBJ2-1, with 7 positions matching TRBD1. Germline CDR1 and CDR2: LNHNV and YYDKDF (reference sequence). Trimming at V came to 1 base and at J to 3 bases, leaving 3 bases not matched to a gene. The CDR3 totals 15 residues. The CDR3 region has the DNA TGTGCCACCAGCAGAGTGGCAGGGGGCTACAATGAGCAGTTCTTC. It yields the protein CATSRVAGGYNEQFF. Full variable domain (remainder filled in from reference TRBV15 and TRBJ2-1): DAMVIQNPRYQVTQFGKPVTLSCSQTLNHNVMYWYQQKSSQAPKLLFHYYDKDFNNEADTPDNFQSRRPNTSFCFLDIRSPGLGDTAMYLCATSRVAGGYNEQFFGPGTRLTVL.

V and J are TRBV20-1 and TRBJ2-5, with a tentative D call TRBD2 (6 bases). Germline-derived CDR1 and CDR2 are DFQATT and SNEGSKA (reference sequence). The V end lost 7 bases, the J end lost 5 bases, and 26 bases lay between the germline ends. There are 16 residues in the CDR3. The CDR3 region is CSVTTGGGRPSETQYF. Written as DNA, the CDR3 is TGCAGTGTTACGACCGGGGGTGGCCGACCCAGTGAGACCCAGTACTTC.

This clonotype was recorded many times. CDR3 coding DNA: TGTGCCAGCAGCTTCCAGCGGGACTACAATGAGCAGTTCTTC. Translated: CASSFQRDYNEQFF. J is TRBJ2-1 and V is TRBV11-3; 7 nucleotides align to TRBD2. Germline CDR1 SGHNT, CDR2 YENEEA. This CDR3 is 14 amino acids long. The V segment lost 3 bases and the J segment 3 bases; nucleotides outside the gene matches: 2.

In its sample, this clonotype was seen a few times. The rearrangement uses TRBV9 and TRBJ2-3, with a weak D call TRBD2 (6 bases). This CDR3 region has 14 residues. V gave up 6 bases and J gave up 2 bases, with 13 bases separating them. Germline V lookup: CDR1 SGDLS, CDR2 YYNGEE. This CDR3 is CASNSGTFTDTQYF. Written as DNA, the CDR3 is TGTGCCAGCAACTCCGGGACTTTCACAGATACGCAGTATTTT.

This clonotype was recorded many times. The rearrangement uses TRBV6-5 and TRBJ1-1, with D unclear. The V gene lost 4 bases and the J gene lost 5 bases, with 17 bases spanning the gap. The V gene's germline CDR1 is MNHEY and CDR2 SVGAGI. CDR3 length equals 15 residues. The CDR3 sequence is CASSSSPSRDTEAFF. As DNA, the CDR3 is TGTGCCAGCAGTTCGTCACCCTCCCGGGATACTGAAGCTTTCTTT.

There are many counts of this clonotype. The chain has TRBV27 and TRBJ2-2; D is ambiguous. CDR3 size: 13 residues. Trimming shortened V by 9 bases and J by 0 bases, and 8 bases separated the two germline ends. Germline CDR1 MNHEY, CDR2 SMNVEV (reference sequence). Here the CDR3 DNA reads TGTGCCAGTACAGATCCGAACACCGGGGAGCTGTTTTTT. Its protein is CASTDPNTGELFF.

V is TRBV19 and J is TRBJ2-5, with 9 nucleotides matching TRBD2. J lost 5 bases, V lost 6 bases, and 13 bases had no gene match. Germline V CDR1 and CDR2: LNHDA, SQIVND (reference sequence). The CDR3 length is 16 residues. DNA of the CDR3: TGTGCCAGTAGACGGACTAGCGTAATAGGGGGGGAGACCCAGTACTTC. This gives the protein CASRRTSVIGGETQYF.

In DNA, the CDR3 is TGTGCTAGTGGTTTTGGGTCGGGGCCCGATACGCAGTATTTT. It encodes CASGFGSGPDTQYF. This rearrangement joins TRBV12-5 to TRBJ2-3, with D perhaps given as TRBD1 or TRBD2 (5 bases each). Germline V gene lookup returns CDR1 LGHNT and CDR2 FRNRAP. The V and J ends lost 3 bases and 6 bases respectively, with 13 bases between them. The CDR3 has 14 amino acids.

The rearrangement links TRBV27 to TRBJ1-1; TRBD1 aligns across 10 bases. Germline values: CDR1 MNHEY, CDR2 SMNVEV (reference sequence). Germline trimming cut 6 bases from V and 1 base from J; bases unmatched to any gene: 2. The CDR3 is 14 amino acids. The CDR3 bases are TGTGCCAGCAGGGGGGACAGGGGGAACACTGAAGCTTTCTTT. As protein: CASRGDRGNTEAFF.

The chain has TRBV27 and TRBJ1-1; the D gene is possibly TRBD1 (6 bases). Germline V gene lookup returns CDR1 MNHEY and CDR2 SMNVEV (reference sequence). Trimming removed 6 bases from V and 3 bases from J, with 20 bases in between. This CDR3 has 16 residues. The CDR3 loop reads CASSLGPGQPYTEAFF. The DNA for the CDR3 is TGTGCCAGCAGCCTGGGGCCTGGACAGCCTTACACTGAAGCTTTCTTT.

Only a few counts were recorded for this clonotype. V and J are TRBV27 and TRBJ2-5; tentatively, D is TRBD1 or TRBD2 (5 bases each). The CDR3 totals 15 residues. With 5 bases removed from V and 5 bases from J, the gap between germline ends came to 18 bases. CDR1 and CDR2 from the germline V gene are MNHEY and SMNVEV (reference sequence). CDR3 DNA sequence: TGTGCCAGCAGTCCTTTTGTTCCGGGGCTGGAGACCCAGTACTTC. It translates to CASSPFVPGLETQYF.

The chain joins TRBV3-1 to TRBJ2-3; D ambiguous. CDR1 and CDR2 (germline): LGHDT, YNNKEL (reference sequence). CDR3 length: 16 amino acids. The V end was cut by 4 bases, the J end by 2 bases, with 16 bases between. Here the CDR3 reads CASSLGPGFPTDTQYF. For the CDR3, the DNA is TGTGCCAGCAGCCTGGGCCCGGGCTTCCCCACAGATACGCAGTATTTT.

This chain links TRBV6-1 with TRBJ1-2; 11 bases are a match to TRBD1. The length of the CDR3 is 15 residues. Germline V lookup: CDR1 MNHNS, CDR2 SASEGT. The junction had 5 bases not matched to a gene; V was cut back by 2 bases and J by 6 bases. In DNA form, the CDR3 reads TGTGCCAGCAGTGAAAGGGGGACAGGGGGGAATGGCTACACCTTC. It specifies CASSERGTGGNGYTF.

J is TRBJ2-7 and V is TRBV5-1; D is unclear. The CDR3 runs to 12 residues. Germline V gene lookup returns CDR1 SGHRS and CDR2 YFSETQ. Trimming removed 4 bases at V and 6 bases at J, with 11 bases between. Here the CDR3 DNA reads TGCGCCAGCAGCATGGCCGGTTTCGAGCAGTACTTC. Its protein is CASSMAGFEQYF. The whole variable domain, remainder taken from reference TRBV5-1 and TRBJ2-7, is KAGVTQTPRYLIKTRGQQVTLSCSPISGHRSVSWYQQTPGQGLQFLFEYFSETQRNKGNFPGRFSGRQFSNSRSEMNVSTLELGDSALYLCASSMAGFEQYFGPGTRLTVT.

The chain couples TRBV7-9 to TRBJ2-1; a possible D gene is TRBD1 (6 bases). Trimming removed 4 bases at V and 0 bases at J, with 19 bases between. The CDR3 is 18 residues long. In germline, CDR1 is SEHNR, CDR2 FQNEAQ (reference sequence). The CDR3 coding sequence is TGTGCCAGCAGCTACCCCCCGGGACACGTAAGCTCCTACAATGAGCAGTTCTTC. Its translation is CASSYPPGHVSSYNEQFF.

There are a few counts of this clonotype. This chain connects TRBV6-1 to TRBJ1-1; 7 bases map to TRBD1. Germline loops: CDR1 MNHNS, CDR2 SASEGT. Losses at the gene ends were 1 base for V and 11 bases for J; bases not matched to a gene: 16. The CDR3 is 16 amino acids. CDR3 sequence: CASSEVPFWAGGFAFF. For the CDR3, the DNA is TGTGCCAGCAGTGAAGTCCCATTCTGGGCAGGGGGATTTGCTTTCTTT.